The next 10 T cell receptor beta chains were all read from a single sample in a study of T cell changes during pregnancy in multiple sclerosis. Profiling relied on immunoSEQ multiplex PCR, and the TCRdb table lists in-frame clones only, not all of them. The sample includes approximately 42,000 clones, around 84% of them seen just once. The source was CD4+ T cells from peripheral blood mononuclear cells, collected before pregnancy. These TCRs come from a female donor with multiple sclerosis, enrolled in a pregnancy study.

This chain uses TRBV29-1 with TRBJ2-3; weak D call: TRBD1 (6 bases). Trimming pared 4 bases from V and 6 bases from J, leaving 17 bases between. The CDR3 sequence is 14 residues long. Germline CDR1 and CDR2: SQVTM and ANQGSEA. CDR3 sequence reads: CSVAPGQNTDTQYF. The CDR3 DNA reads as TGCAGCGTTGCCCCTGGACAGAACACGGATACGCAGTATTTT.

V is TRBV25-1 and J is TRBJ2-2; a possible D gene is TRBD1 (5 bases). The CDR3 is 14 amino acids. Germline V gene sequence: CDR1 MGHDK, CDR2 SYGVNS. With 4 bases removed from V and 4 bases from J, the gap between germline ends came to 10 bases. The CDR3 nucleotides read TGTGCCAGCAGTGCCGGCAGGGCCACCGGGGAGCTGTTTTTT. Its protein is CASSAGRATGELFF.

This CDR3 reads CASSFFGREAYEQYF. Here the CDR3 DNA reads TGTGCCAGCAGCTTTTTCGGCAGGGAAGCTTACGAGCAGTACTTC. This chain connects TRBV11-1 to TRBJ2-7; a weak D match, TRBD1 (5 bases). V lost 3 bases to trimming and J lost 4 bases, with 16 bases between them. The germline V gene encodes CDR1 SGHAT and CDR2 FQDESV (reference sequence). The CDR3 has 15 residues. The full variable domain, completed using reference TRBV11-1 and TRBJ2-7, is EAEVAQSPRYKITEKSQAVAFWCDPISGHATLYWYRQILGQGPELLVQFQDESVVDDSQLPKDRFSAERLKGVDSTLKIQPAELGDSAMYLCASSFFGREAYEQYFGPGTRLTVT.

This clone was found a few times. V gene TRBV19 combines with J gene TRBJ2-1, with 9 bases aligning to TRBD2. The CDR3 extends over 15 amino acids. Germline loops: CDR1 LNHDA, CDR2 SQIVND (reference sequence). The J segment lost 7 bases and the V segment lost 3 bases, leaving 7 bases of the junction unmatched. Written as DNA, the CDR3 is TGTGCCAGTAGTATCGGCGGGAGGGGTACGAATGAGCAGTTCTTC. This encodes CASSIGGRGTNEQFF.

CDR3 coding DNA: TGTGCCACCTCACCAGGGTCCGCGAGTCAGTACTTC. Its protein is CATSPGSASQYF. V gene TRBV30 combines with J gene TRBJ2-7, with a weak D call TRBD1 (5 bases). The V gene's germline CDR1 is GTSNPN and CDR2 SVGIG (reference sequence). V was clipped by 8 bases and J by 10 bases, with 21 bases between them. The CDR3 is made up of 12 amino acids.

This clone was found a few times. V usage is TRBV11-1 and J usage is TRBJ2-3, with D tentatively TRBD1 (7 bases). This CDR3 is built from 15 residues. CDR1 is SGHAT and CDR2 is FQDESV in the germline V gene (reference sequence). V was trimmed by 0 bases and J by 6 bases, leaving 13 bases between them. CDR3 region: CASSLAPGGRDTQYF. The CDR3 DNA is TGTGCCAGCAGCTTAGCGCCAGGGGGGCGGGATACGCAGTATTTT. Full variable domain (remainder filled in from reference TRBV11-1 and TRBJ2-3): EAEVAQSPRYKITEKSQAVAFWCDPISGHATLYWYRQILGQGPELLVQFQDESVVDDSQLPKDRFSAERLKGVDSTLKIQPAELGDSAMYLCASSLAPGGRDTQYFGPGTRLTVL.

In nucleotides, the CDR3 is TGTGCCAGCAGTCCACACAGGGGAGTAGGAGAGACCCAGTACTTC. The encoded protein is CASSPHRGVGETQYF. This chain joins TRBV27 and TRBJ2-5; 7 nucleotides align to TRBD1. This CDR3 has 15 amino acids. Germline V gives CDR1 MNHEY, CDR2 SMNVEV (reference sequence). V was clipped by 5 bases and J by 4 bases; unmatched bases: 10.

V gene TRBV28 combines with J gene TRBJ1-4; D gene uncertain. The V gene's germline CDR1 is MDHEN and CDR2 SYDVKM. Trimming took off 5 bases at V and 7 bases at J, with 14 bases between the two ends. There are 14 residues in the CDR3. CDR3 protein: CASSPRRIGEKLFF. CDR3 bases: TGTGCCAGCAGTCCGAGGCGTATAGGTGAAAAACTGTTTTTT.

The count of this clone is one. The chain combines TRBV25-1 with TRBJ1-3; weak D call: TRBD1 (6 bases). The ends were cut back, 6 bases at V and 2 bases at J, with 11 bases in the middle. This CDR3 spans 14 amino acids. Per the germline V gene, CDR1 is MGHDK and CDR2 is SYGVNS. CDR3 in amino acids: CASSGQRPGNTIYF. The CDR3 region has the DNA TGTGCCAGCAGCGGACAGCGTCCTGGAAACACCATATATTTT.

The chain uses TRBV4-1 and TRBJ1-5; D is unresolved. The V gene's germline CDR1 is MGHRA and CDR2 YSYEKL. CDR3 length equals 14 residues. Trimming left V 4 bases short and J 4 bases short, with 11 bases between. CDR3 residues: CASSPDSTNQPQHF. The DNA for the CDR3 is TGCGCCAGCAGCCCAGACTCGACAAATCAGCCCCAGCATTTT.